These 32 T cell receptor beta chains were all obtained from the same sample, sequenced in a study of cytomegalovirus exposure and HLA in healthy donors. 60 Vbeta and 13 Jbeta primers were used in PCR. Only in-frame clones appear in the TCRdb table, and some are missing; sequencing was by immunoSEQ multiplex PCR. The sample shows about 140,000 clones, more than 55% of them seen only once. Sequences were obtained from PBMCs. The source of these receptors is a woman aged 55-69 years in good health and CMV-seronegative.

This clone came up a few times. CDR3: CASSLKGGLPAFF. CDR3 sequence (DNA): TGCGCCAGCAGCTTGAAGGGAGGGTTGCCGGCTTTCTTT. The rearrangement uses TRBV5-1 and TRBJ1-1; no firm D call. The V gene's germline CDR1 is SGHRS and CDR2 YFSETQ. Between the trimmed V and J ends, which lost 1 base and 11 bases, there was a span of 15 bases. The CDR3 is 13 amino acids.

This clone was seen a handful of times. The chain is built from TRBV9 and TRBJ1-6; 8 bases match TRBD1. The germline V gene encodes CDR1 SGDLS and CDR2 YYNGEE. Germline trimming cut 4 bases from V and 7 bases from J; bases unmatched to any gene: 4. The CDR3 loop spans 14 amino acids. The chain's CDR3 is CASSPGTGNSPLHF. The CDR3 DNA follows: TGTGCCAGCAGCCCCGGGACAGGCAATTCACCCCTCCACTTT. Complete variable domain (other parts from reference TRBV9 and TRBJ1-6): DSGVTQTPKHLITATGQRVTLRCSPRSGDLSVYWYQQSLDQGLQFLIQYYNGEERAKGNILERFSAQQFPDLHSELNLSSLELGDSALYFCASSPGTGNSPLHFGNGTRLTVT.

This clone was counted a few times. The sample holds other DNA sequences that translate to the same CDR3. The CDR3 nucleotides are TGTGCCAGCAGCCCTAATGGAAACACCATATATTTT. This sequence encodes CASSPNGNTIYF. This sequence joins TRBV7-9 and TRBJ1-3; D gene ambiguous. The V gene lost 5 bases and the J gene lost 3 bases, with 5 bases spanning the gap. The V gene's germline CDR1 is SEHNR and CDR2 FQNEAQ (reference sequence). The CDR3 runs 12 residues.

The chain is built from TRBV5-8 and TRBJ2-1, with TRBD1 as a possible D gene (6 bases). The CDR3 has 15 amino acids. V gave up 2 bases and J gave up 2 bases, with 11 bases separating them. Germline CDR1 is SGHTS and CDR2 is YDEGEE. The DNA of the CDR3 is TGTGCCAGCAGCTTTGTTAGACAGGCCTACAATGAGCAGTTCTTC. As protein: CASSFVRQAYNEQFF.

In this sample, this clone turned up a few times. V gene TRBV10-1 combines with J gene TRBJ1-2; the match to TRBD1 covers 7 bases. V shed 7 bases, J shed 1 base, and the junction held 3 bases outside the gene matches. CDR3 length equals 13 residues. Germline V gives CDR1 WNHNN, CDR2 SYGVQD (reference sequence). CDR3 residues: CASTGTVNYGYTF. The CDR3 coding sequence is TGCGCCAGCACCGGGACAGTTAACTATGGCTACACCTTC.

The V call is TRBV2, the J call TRBJ2-7; D possibly corresponds to TRBD2 (5 bases). CDR1 is SNHLY, CDR2 FYNNEI, per germline. Deletions cut 2 bases from V and 0 bases from J, with 11 bases between. The CDR3 is 15 amino acids. CDR3 residues: CASSENLLGSYEQYF. The CDR3 coding sequence is TGTGCCAGCAGTGAAAATCTACTAGGCTCCTACGAGCAGTACTTC.

This clone was observed a few times. This rearrangement joins TRBV28 to TRBJ2-7, with 11 bases lining up with TRBD2. The germline V gene encodes CDR1 MDHEN and CDR2 SYDVKM. This CDR3 has 16 amino acids. Losses at the gene ends were 3 bases for V and 0 bases for J; bases not matched to a gene: 4. Here the CDR3 reads CASSFTSGSSSYEQYF. The CDR3 DNA follows: TGTGCCAGCAGTTTTACTAGCGGGAGTAGCTCCTACGAGCAGTACTTC.

The chain couples TRBV5-5 to TRBJ2-7, with D perhaps matching TRBD2 (5 bases). The V gene's germline CDR1 is SGHKS and CDR2 YYEKEE (reference sequence). The CDR3 runs to 14 residues. The V end lost 4 bases, the J end lost 6 bases, and 17 bases lay between the germline ends. The CDR3 sequence is CASSRGEGFGEQYF. CDR3 in DNA: TGTGCCAGCAGCCGCGGCGAGGGATTCGGCGAGCAGTACTTC.

The chain has TRBV5-1 and TRBJ1-3; weak D call: TRBD1 (5 bases). V lost 0 bases to trimming and J lost 1 base, with 11 bases between them. Germline V gene data show CDR1 as SGHRS and CDR2 as YFSETQ. The CDR3 runs to 16 residues. CDR3 sequence: CASSLVGGGSGNTIYF. The DNA of the CDR3 is TGCGCCAGCAGCTTGGTGGGGGGTGGATCTGGAAACACCATATATTTT.

The chain links TRBV6-1 to TRBJ1-4; D is undetermined. The CDR3 is 15 residues long. V was shortened by 7 bases and J by 2 bases, with 14 bases between the two germline ends. Germline V gives CDR1 MNHNS, CDR2 SASEGT. This CDR3 is CASTGGESTNEKLFF. For the CDR3, the DNA is TGTGCCAGCACCGGCGGGGAGTCGACTAATGAAAAACTGTTTTTT.

DNA for the CDR3: TGTGCCAGCAGGCGACAGACACAAGAGACCCAGTACTTC. This codes for CASRRQTQETQYF. The rearrangement uses TRBV7-2 and TRBJ2-5; possibly TRBD1 for D (5 bases). V lost 6 bases and J lost 2, with 10 bases in between. The CDR3 is 13 amino acids. The germline V gene has CDR1 SGHTA and CDR2 FQGNSA. Full variable domain (remainder filled in from reference TRBV7-2 and TRBJ2-5): GAGVSQSPSNKVTEKGKDVELRCDPISGHTALYWYRQSLGQGLEFLIYFQGNSAPDKSGLPSDRFSAERTGGSVSTLTIQRTQQEDSAVYLCASRRQTQETQYFGPGTRLLVL.

The chain couples TRBV10-2 to TRBJ2-3, with D perhaps TRBD2 (6 bases). Germline CDR1 and CDR2: WSHSY and SAAADI. The CDR3 length is 14 residues. V was cut by 6 bases and J by 0 bases, with 10 bases left in between. CDR3 region: CASRREVSTDTQYF. DNA for the CDR3: TGCGCCAGCAGGAGGGAGGTGAGCACAGATACGCAGTATTTT.

This chain connects TRBV5-1 to TRBJ2-5, with 12 positions matching TRBD2. This CDR3 is built from 18 residues. CDR1 and CDR2 (germline): SGHRS, YFSETQ. V lost 6 bases and J lost 5; bases outside the gene matches: 17. This chain's CDR3 is CASTYRLAGAVGRETQYF. For the CDR3, the DNA is TGCGCCAGCACCTACCGACTAGCGGGGGCAGTAGGTCGGGAGACCCAGTACTTC.

This rearrangement joins TRBV19 to TRBJ2-1; TRBD2 is a possible D gene (6 bases). Germline CDR1 LNHDA, CDR2 SQIVND (reference sequence). The CDR3 has 11 residues. The germline V and J ends were trimmed by 1 base and 14 bases, with 9 bases remaining between them. As DNA, the CDR3 is TGTGCCAGTAGTATAGGGGGGGAGAAGTTCTTC. This translates into CASSIGGEKFF. Variable domain in full (rest from reference TRBV19 and TRBJ2-1): DGGITQSPKYLFRKEGQNVTLSCEQNLNHDAMYWYRQDPGQGLRLIYYSQIVNDFQKGDIAEGYSVSREKKESFPLTVTSAQKNPTAFYLCASSIGGEKFFGPGTRLTVL.

CDR3 loop: CATSRDLRLGAGLDEQFF. CDR3 nucleotide sequence: TGTGCCACCAGCAGAGATCTGCGACTAGGGGCGGGTTTGGATGAGCAGTTCTTC. The rearrangement links TRBV15 to TRBJ2-1, with TRBD2 as a possible D gene (6 bases). CDR1 and CDR2 from the germline V gene are LNHNV and YYDKDF (reference sequence). The CDR3 is 18 amino acids. Trimming shortened V by 0 bases and J by 8 bases, and 23 bases separated the two germline ends.

The chain carries TRBV5-4 and TRBJ2-3; D is unclear. From germline, CDR1 is SGHNT and CDR2 YYREEE (reference sequence). The CDR3 runs 12 residues. Trimming cost V 3 bases and J 4 bases, with 6 bases left between them. CDR3 DNA: TGTGCCAGCAGCTCCCCCGCAGATACGCAGTATTTT. Translation gives CASSSPADTQYF.

Notes on this clone: The junction does not match germline at one end; this may be a read error. V usage is TRBV7-8 and J usage is TRBJ1-2; 9 nucleotides match TRBD1. CDR1 and CDR2 from the germline V gene are SGHVS and FQNEAQ. CDR3 length equals 13 residues. The CDR3 reads CASSDRGNYDYTF. Written as DNA, the CDR3 is TGTGCCAGCAGCGACAGGGGGAACTATGACTACACCTTC. Together with reference TRBV7-8 and TRBJ1-2, the CDR3 gives the full variable domain: GAGVSQSPRYKVAKRGQDVALRCDPISGHVSLFWYQQALGQGPEFLTYFQNEAQLDKSGLPSDRFFAERPEGSVSTLKIQRTQQEDSAVYLCASSDRGNYDYTFGSGTRLTVV.

In its sample, this clone was seen once. The V call is TRBV5-1, the J call TRBJ2-1; tentative D call: TRBD2 (5 bases). CDR3 size: 14 residues. From germline, CDR1 is SGHRS and CDR2 YFSETQ. Trimming removed 0 bases from V and 10 bases from J, with 14 bases in between. CDR3 loop: CASSLALAGEEQFF. The DNA for the CDR3 is TGCGCCAGCAGCTTGGCCTTGGCCGGGGAGGAGCAGTTCTTC.

This clone was observed a few times. The rearrangement uses TRBV7-2 and TRBJ1-2; D is undetermined. The CDR3 length is 13 residues. Trimming left V 7 bases short and J 0 bases short, with 9 bases between. Germline CDR1 and CDR2: SGHTA and FQGNSA. CDR3 residues: CASTLAANYGYTF. The CDR3 DNA reads TGTGCCAGCACCCTGGCAGCTAACTATGGCTACACCTTC.

The V gene is TRBV15, the J gene TRBJ2-1; TRBD2 matches 7 bases. Trimming cost V 0 bases and J 8 bases; bases outside gene matches: 7. This CDR3 has 15 residues. From germline, CDR1 is LNHNV and CDR2 YYDKDF (reference sequence). The CDR3 nucleotides are TGTGCCACCAGCAGAGAGGGAGGGGCACGCGATGAGCAGTTCTTC. Translating it yields CATSREGGARDEQFF.

The genes are TRBV19 and TRBJ2-4; maybe TRBD2 (6 bases). The CDR3 spans 17 residues. In germline, CDR1 is LNHDA, CDR2 SQIVND (reference sequence). Trimming took off 3 bases at V and 8 bases at J, with 23 bases between the two ends. The CDR3 coding sequence is TGTGCCAGTAGTATTAGTGGGATACCCGGAGGGATACACATTCAGTACTTC. Translation gives CASSISGIPGGIHIQYF.

This chain uses TRBV9 with TRBJ2-3; 8 bases agree with TRBD2. This CDR3 spans 19 amino acids. Germline V gives CDR1 SGDLS, CDR2 YYNGEE. V was clipped by 0 bases and J by 0 bases; unmatched bases: 12. CDR3 loop: CASSVVGGIAGSSTDTQYF. In DNA, the CDR3 is TGTGCCAGCAGCGTAGTGGGCGGAATAGCGGGATCTAGCACAGATACGCAGTATTTT.

The rearrangement joins TRBV9 to TRBJ1-1; D is unresolved. The V end was cut by 0 bases, the J end by 8 bases, with 17 bases between. The CDR3 contains 15 residues. CDR1 SGDLS and CDR2 YYNGEE come from the germline V gene. The CDR3 DNA sequence: TGTGCCAGCAGCGTAGACCCTGTAACGGCGGGAGAAGCTTTCTTT. Amino acid sequence: CASSVDPVTAGEAFF.

This clone turned up a few times. V and J are TRBV9 and TRBJ2-5, with TRBD2 matching over 7 bases. J gave up 2 bases and V 0 bases, and 10 bases lay outside the gene matches. The CDR3 is 17 amino acids. Per the germline V gene, CDR1 is SGDLS and CDR2 is YYNGEE. The CDR3, as DNA: TGTGCCAGCAGCGTAGGAACTAGCGAATCCCTTCAAGAGACCCAGTACTTC. It yields the protein CASSVGTSESLQETQYF.

This clone was seen once. The chain joins TRBV5-6 to TRBJ2-7; 10 bases match TRBD1. There are 16 residues in the CDR3. The germline CDR1 and CDR2 sequences are SGHDT and YYEEEE. The V and J ends lost 2 bases and 2 bases, in that order; junction bases with no gene match: 7. The CDR3, as DNA: TGTGCCAGCAGCTTACCCGGACAGGGGGGCGCCTACGAGCAGTACTTC. Translated, it gives CASSLPGQGGAYEQYF.

CDR3 amino acids: CAISDNYEQYF. The DNA of the CDR3 is TGTGCCATCAGTGACAACTACGAGCAGTACTTC. V gene TRBV10-3 combines with J gene TRBJ2-7; D gene unclear. This CDR3 has 11 amino acids. Per the germline V gene, CDR1 is ENHRY and CDR2 is SYGVKD. Trimming left V 3 bases short and J 3 bases short, with 3 bases between.

CDR3 DNA: TGTGCCAGCGGGAGCGGGAGGGAGCAGTACTTC. Translated: CASGSGREQYF. This sequence joins TRBV6-1 and TRBJ2-7, with TRBD2 identical over 9 bases. The CDR3 extends over 11 amino acids. Germline CDR1 reads MNHNS; CDR2 reads SASEGT. The junction had 3 bases not matched to a gene; V was cut back by 8 bases and J by 7 bases.

The gene calls are TRBV6-1 and TRBJ1-1; 8 bases agree with TRBD1. The V segment lost 4 bases and the J segment 3 bases; nucleotides outside the gene matches: 7. The germline gives CDR1 MNHNS, CDR2 SASEGT. This CDR3 contains 15 residues. The chain's CDR3 is CASSGTTGAYTEAFF. The CDR3 region has the DNA TGTGCCAGCAGTGGGACGACAGGGGCTTACACTGAAGCTTTCTTT.

The rearrangement links TRBV5-6 to TRBJ1-2; TRBD1 aligns across 12 bases. This CDR3 has 17 amino acids. Trimming removed 2 bases from V and 1 base from J; junction bases left unmatched: 6. The germline gives CDR1 SGHDT, CDR2 YYEEEE. The chain's CDR3 is CASSLGTGGAINYGYTF. In DNA, the CDR3 is TGTGCCAGCAGCTTAGGGACAGGGGGCGCAATTAACTATGGCTACACCTTC. Filled out from reference TRBV5-6 and TRBJ1-2, the complete variable domain reads DAGVTQSPTHLIKTRGQQVTLRCSPKSGHDTVSWYQQALGQGPQFIFQYYEEEERQRGNFPDRFSGHQFPNYSSELNVNALLLGDSALYLCASSLGTGGAINYGYTFGSGTRLTVV.

This clone was recorded a few times. This chain links TRBV6-7 with TRBJ2-1, with 12 bases lining up with TRBD2. TRBV6-7 belongs to the ORF category, with a function that is uncertain. Unmatched junction bases numbered 17, after V lost 0 bases and J lost 5 bases. CDR3 length: 21 amino acids. CDR3 DNA sequence: TGTGCCAGCAGTTACTCCTTACCGACTAGCGGGGGCCCCGAACCGAACAATGAGCAGTTCTTC. Protein: CASSYSLPTSGGPEPNNEQFF.

V gene TRBV5-1 combines with J gene TRBJ1-4, with 7 bases aligning to TRBD1. The CDR3 contains 13 residues. Germline V lookup: CDR1 SGHRS, CDR2 YFSETQ. The ends lost 4 bases at V and 8 bases at J; junction bases unmatched: 5. The CDR3 here is CASSVGQAEKLFF. The CDR3 bases are TGCGCCAGCAGCGTAGGACAGGCCGAAAAACTGTTTTTT.

V is TRBV4-3 and J is TRBJ2-3; 8 positions agree with TRBD2. J gave up 6 bases and V 1 base, and 9 bases lay outside the gene matches. The CDR3 consists of 16 residues. Germline CDR1 and CDR2: LGHNA and YSLEER. The chain's CDR3 is CASSQGWREAQDTQYF. The CDR3 DNA sequence: TGCGCCAGCAGCCAAGGATGGCGGGAGGCCCAGGATACGCAGTATTTT.